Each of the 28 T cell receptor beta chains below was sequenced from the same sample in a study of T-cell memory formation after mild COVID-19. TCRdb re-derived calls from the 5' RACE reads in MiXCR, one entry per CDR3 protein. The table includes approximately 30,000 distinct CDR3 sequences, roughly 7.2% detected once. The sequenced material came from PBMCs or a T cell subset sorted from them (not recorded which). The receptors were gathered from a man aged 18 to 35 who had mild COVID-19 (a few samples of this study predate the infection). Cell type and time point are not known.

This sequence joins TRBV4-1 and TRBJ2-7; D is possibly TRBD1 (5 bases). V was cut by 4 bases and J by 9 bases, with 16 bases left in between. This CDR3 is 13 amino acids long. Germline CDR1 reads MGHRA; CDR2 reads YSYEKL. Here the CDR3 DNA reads TGCGCCAGCAGCCCCCTCCAGGGTAGTCGGCAGTACTTC. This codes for CASSPLQGSRQYF.

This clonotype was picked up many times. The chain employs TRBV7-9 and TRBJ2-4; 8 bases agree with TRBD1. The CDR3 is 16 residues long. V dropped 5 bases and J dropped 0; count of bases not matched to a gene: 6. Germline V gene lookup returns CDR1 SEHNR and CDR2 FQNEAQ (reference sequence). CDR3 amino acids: CASSTNRGLAKNIQYF. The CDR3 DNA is TGTGCCAGCAGCACGAACAGGGGGTTAGCCAAAAACATTCAGTACTTC.

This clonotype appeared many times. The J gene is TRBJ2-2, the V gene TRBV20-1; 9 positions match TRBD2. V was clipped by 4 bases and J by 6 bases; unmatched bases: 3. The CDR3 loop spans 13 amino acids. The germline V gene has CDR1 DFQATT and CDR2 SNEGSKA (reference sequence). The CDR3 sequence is CSAKRGDPGELFF. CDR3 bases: TGCAGTGCTAAGCGGGGGGACCCCGGGGAGCTGTTTTTT.

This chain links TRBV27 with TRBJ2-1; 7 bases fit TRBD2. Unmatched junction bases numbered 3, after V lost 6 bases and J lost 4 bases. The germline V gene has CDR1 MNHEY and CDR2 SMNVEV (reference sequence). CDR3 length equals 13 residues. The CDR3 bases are TGTGCCAGCAGACTAGCGCAATACAATGAGCAGTTCTTC. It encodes CASRLAQYNEQFF.

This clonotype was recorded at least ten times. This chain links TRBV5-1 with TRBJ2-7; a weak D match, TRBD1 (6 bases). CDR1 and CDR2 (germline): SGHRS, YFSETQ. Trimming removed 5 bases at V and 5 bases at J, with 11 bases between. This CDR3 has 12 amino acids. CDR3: CASSGRGHEQYV. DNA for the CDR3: TGCGCCAGCAGTGGCAGGGGTCACGAGCAGTACGTC.

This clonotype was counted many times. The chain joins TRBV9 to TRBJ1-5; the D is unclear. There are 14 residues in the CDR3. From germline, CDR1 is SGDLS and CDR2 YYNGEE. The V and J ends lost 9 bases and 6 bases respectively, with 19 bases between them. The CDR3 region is CANEGPGGSQPQHF. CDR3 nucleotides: TGTGCCAACGAAGGCCCCGGAGGTAGTCAGCCCCAGCATTTT.

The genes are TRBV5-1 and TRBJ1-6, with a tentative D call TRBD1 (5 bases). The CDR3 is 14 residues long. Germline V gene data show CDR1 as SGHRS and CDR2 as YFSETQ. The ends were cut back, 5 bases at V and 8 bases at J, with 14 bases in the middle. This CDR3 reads CASSFRDVDSPLHF. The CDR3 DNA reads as TGCGCCAGCAGTTTCAGGGACGTCGATTCACCCCTCCACTTT.

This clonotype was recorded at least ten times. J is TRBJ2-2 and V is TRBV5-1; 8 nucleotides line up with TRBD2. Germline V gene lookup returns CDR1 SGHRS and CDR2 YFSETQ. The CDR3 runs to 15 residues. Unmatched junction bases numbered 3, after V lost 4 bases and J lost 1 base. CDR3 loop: CASSRSGVNTGELFF. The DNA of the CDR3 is TGCGCCAGCAGCCGTAGCGGGGTGAACACCGGGGAGCTGTTTTTT.

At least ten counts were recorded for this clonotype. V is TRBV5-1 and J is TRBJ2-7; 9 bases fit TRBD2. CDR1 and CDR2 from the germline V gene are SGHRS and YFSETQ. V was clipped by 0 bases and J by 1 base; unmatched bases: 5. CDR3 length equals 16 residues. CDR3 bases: TGCGCCAGCAGCTTGGGTAGCGGGGGACTTTCCTACGAGCAGTACGTC. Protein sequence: CASSLGSGGLSYEQYV.

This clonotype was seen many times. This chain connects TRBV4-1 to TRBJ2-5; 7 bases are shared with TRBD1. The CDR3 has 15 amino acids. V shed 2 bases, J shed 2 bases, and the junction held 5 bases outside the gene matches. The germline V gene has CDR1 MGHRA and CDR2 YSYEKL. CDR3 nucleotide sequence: TGCGCCAGCAGCCAAAACGACAGGGCTCAAGAGACCCAGTACTTC. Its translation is CASSQNDRAQETQYF.

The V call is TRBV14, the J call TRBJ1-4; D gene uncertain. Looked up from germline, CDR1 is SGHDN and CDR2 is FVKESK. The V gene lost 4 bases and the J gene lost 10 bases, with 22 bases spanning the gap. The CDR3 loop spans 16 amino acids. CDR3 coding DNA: TGTGCCAGCAGCCCCCGCGGTATTTTTGGGCGGGGAAAACTGTTTTTT. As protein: CASSPRGIFGRGKLFF.

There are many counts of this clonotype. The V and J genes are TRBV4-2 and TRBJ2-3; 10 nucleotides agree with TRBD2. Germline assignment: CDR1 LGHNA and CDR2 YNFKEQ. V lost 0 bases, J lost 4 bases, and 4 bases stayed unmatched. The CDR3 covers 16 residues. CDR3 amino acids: CASSQDQRGGPDTQYF. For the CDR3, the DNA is TGTGCCAGCAGCCAAGATCAGCGGGGGGGCCCAGATACGCAGTATTTT.

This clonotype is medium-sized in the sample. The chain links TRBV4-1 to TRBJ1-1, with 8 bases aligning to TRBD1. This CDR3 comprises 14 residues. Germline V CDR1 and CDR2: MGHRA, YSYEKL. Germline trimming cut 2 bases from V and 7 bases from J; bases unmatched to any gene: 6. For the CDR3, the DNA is TGCGCCAGCAGCCAACCGACAGGGGAGGATGAAGCTTTCTTT. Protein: CASSQPTGEDEAFF.

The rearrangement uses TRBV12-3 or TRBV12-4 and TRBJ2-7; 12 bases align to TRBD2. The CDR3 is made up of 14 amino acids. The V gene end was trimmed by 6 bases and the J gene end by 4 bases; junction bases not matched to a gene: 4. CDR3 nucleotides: TGTGCCAGCAGGCTGACTAGCGGGAGTTACGAGCAGTACTTC. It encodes CASRLTSGSYEQYF.

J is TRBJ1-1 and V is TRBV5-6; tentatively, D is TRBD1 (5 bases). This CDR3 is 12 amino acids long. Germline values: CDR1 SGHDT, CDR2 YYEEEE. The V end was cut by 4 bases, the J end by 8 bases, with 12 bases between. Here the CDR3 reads CASSLAPGEAFF. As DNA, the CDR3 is TGTGCCAGCAGCCTGGCCCCAGGGGAAGCTTTCTTT.

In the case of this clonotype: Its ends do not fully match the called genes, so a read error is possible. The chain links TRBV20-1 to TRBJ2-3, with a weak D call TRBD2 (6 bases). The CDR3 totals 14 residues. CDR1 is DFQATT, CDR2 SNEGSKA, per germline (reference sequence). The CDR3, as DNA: TGCAGTACTAGCTACGGATCTAGCACAGATACGCAGTATTTT. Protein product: CSTSYGSSTDTQYF.

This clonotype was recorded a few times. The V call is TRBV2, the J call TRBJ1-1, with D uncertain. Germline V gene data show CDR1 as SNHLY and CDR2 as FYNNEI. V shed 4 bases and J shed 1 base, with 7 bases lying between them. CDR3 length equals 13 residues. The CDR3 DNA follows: TGTGCCAGCAGTGGGGAGGCGAACACTGAAGCTTTCTTT. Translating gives CASSGEANTEAFF.

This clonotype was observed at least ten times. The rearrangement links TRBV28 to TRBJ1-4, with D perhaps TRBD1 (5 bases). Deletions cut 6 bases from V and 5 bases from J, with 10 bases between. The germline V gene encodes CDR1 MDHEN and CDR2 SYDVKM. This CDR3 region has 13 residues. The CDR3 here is CASSDSVNEKLFF. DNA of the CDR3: TGTGCCAGCAGCGACAGCGTAAATGAAAAACTGTTTTTT.

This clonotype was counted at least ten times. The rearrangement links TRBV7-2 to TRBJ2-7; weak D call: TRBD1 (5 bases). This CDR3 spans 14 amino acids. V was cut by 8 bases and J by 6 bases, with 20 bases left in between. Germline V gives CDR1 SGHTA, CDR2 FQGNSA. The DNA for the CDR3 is TGTGCCAGCTCCCCCACGGGCCAGGGAACCGAGCAGTACGTC. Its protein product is CASSPTGQGTEQYV.

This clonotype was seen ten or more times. CDR3 sequence reads: CASSASWTGQKLFF. The CDR3 DNA reads as TGTGCCAGCAGCGCTAGCTGGACAGGACAAAAACTGTTTTTT. V gene TRBV5-8 combines with J gene TRBJ1-4, with 7 positions matching TRBD1. V shed 4 bases, J shed 9 bases, and the junction held 9 bases outside the gene matches. The CDR3 is 14 amino acids. CDR1 is SGHTS and CDR2 is YDEGEE in the germline V gene.

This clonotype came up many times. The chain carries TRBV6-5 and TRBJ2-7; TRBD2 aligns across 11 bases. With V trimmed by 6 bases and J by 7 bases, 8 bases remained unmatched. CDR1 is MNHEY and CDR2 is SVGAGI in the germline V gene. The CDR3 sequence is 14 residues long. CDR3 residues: CASSYSGGAGEQYF. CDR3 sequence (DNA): TGTGCCAGCAGCTATAGCGGGGGGGCGGGGGAGCAGTACTTC.

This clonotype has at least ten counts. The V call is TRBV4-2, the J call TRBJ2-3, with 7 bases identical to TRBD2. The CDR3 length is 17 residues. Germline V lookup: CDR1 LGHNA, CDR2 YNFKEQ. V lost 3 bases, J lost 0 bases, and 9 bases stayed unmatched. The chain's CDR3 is CASSHTSRAGSTDTQYF. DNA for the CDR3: TGTGCCAGCAGCCACACATCCAGAGCGGGGAGCACAGATACGCAGTATTTT.

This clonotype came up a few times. CDR3 in DNA: TGTGCCAGCAGCCGCCCGACTAGCGGGGTGGAGACCCAGTACTTC. It codes for CASSRPTSGVETQYF. V and J are TRBV7-8 and TRBJ2-5; 11 nucleotides agree with TRBD2. The CDR3 contains 15 residues. CDR1 is SGHVS, CDR2 FQNEAQ, per germline. V lost 5 bases to trimming and J lost 5 bases; unmatched junction nucleotides: 7.

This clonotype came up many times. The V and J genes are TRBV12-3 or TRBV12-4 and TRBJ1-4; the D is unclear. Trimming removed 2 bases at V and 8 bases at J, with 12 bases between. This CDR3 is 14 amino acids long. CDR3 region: CASSLRDGGEKLFF. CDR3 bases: TGTGCCAGCAGTTTAAGAGATGGCGGAGAAAAACTGTTTTTT.

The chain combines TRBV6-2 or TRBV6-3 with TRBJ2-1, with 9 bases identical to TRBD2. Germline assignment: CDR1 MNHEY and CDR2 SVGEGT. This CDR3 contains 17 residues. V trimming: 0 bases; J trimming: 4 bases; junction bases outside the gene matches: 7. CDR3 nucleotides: TGTGCCAGCAGTTACTCGGCCCCTAGCGGGGTATACAATGAGCAGTTCTTC. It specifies CASSYSAPSGVYNEQFF.

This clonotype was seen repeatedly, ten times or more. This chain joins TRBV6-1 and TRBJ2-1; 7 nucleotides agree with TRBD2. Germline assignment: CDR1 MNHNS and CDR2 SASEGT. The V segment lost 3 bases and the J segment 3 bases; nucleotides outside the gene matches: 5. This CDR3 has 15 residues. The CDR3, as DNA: TGTGCCAGCAGTGACGGGGCGGGGGACTACAATGAGCAGTTCTTC. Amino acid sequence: CASSDGAGDYNEQFF.

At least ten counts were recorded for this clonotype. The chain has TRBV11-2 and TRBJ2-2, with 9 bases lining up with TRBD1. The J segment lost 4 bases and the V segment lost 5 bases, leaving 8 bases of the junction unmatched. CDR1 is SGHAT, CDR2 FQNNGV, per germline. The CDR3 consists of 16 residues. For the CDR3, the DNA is TGTGCCAGCAGCAAAACTGGACAGGGGAGCACCGGGGAGCTGTTTTTT. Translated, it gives CASSKTGQGSTGELFF.

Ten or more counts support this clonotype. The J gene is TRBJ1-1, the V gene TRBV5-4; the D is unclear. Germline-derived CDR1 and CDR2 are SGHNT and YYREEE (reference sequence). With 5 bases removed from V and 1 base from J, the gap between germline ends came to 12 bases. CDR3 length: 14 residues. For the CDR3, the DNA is TGTGCCAGCAGTTCTGACACCGCGAACACTGAAGCTTTCTTT. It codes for CASSSDTANTEAFF.